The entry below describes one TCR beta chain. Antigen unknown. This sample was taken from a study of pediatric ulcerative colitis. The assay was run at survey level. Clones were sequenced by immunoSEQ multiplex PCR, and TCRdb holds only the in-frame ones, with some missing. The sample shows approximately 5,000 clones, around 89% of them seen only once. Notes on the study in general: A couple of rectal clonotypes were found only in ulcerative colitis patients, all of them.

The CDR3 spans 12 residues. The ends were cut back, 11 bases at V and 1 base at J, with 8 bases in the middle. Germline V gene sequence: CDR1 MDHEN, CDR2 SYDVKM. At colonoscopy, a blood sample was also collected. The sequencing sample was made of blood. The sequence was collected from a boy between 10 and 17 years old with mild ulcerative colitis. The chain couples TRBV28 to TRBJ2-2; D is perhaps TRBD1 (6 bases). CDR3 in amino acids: CAQQGNTGELFF. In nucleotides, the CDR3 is TGTGCCCAACAGGGGAACACCGGGGAGCTGTTTTTT.